This T cell receptor (beta chain) originates from a study of cytomegalovirus exposure and HLA in healthy donors. Study conclusions and caveats: The investigators catalogued 160 or so TCR beta chains as cytomegalovirus-associated.

A multiplex PCR was run with 60 Vbeta primers and 13 Jbeta primers. Sequencing used immunoSEQ multiplex PCR; TCRdb keeps in-frame clones, though not all of them. The data show approximately 150,000 clones, just under 85% seen once. Turning to this clone: Its antigen is undetermined.

With V trimmed by 0 bases and J by 3 bases, 2 bases remained unmatched. This CDR3 spans 14 amino acids. Germline values: CDR1 SGHRS, CDR2 YFSETQ. The chain combines TRBV5-1 with TRBJ2-7; 8 bases are a match to TRBD2. The sequencing input was PBMCs. The TCR originated in a girl between 10 and 17 years old in good health and CMV-seropositive. CDR3 DNA: TGCGCCAGCAGCTTGGCCGGGACTAGCTACGAGCAGTACTTC. This sequence encodes CASSLAGTSYEQYF. Using reference TRBV5-1 and TRBJ2-7 for the parts outside the CDR3, the full variable domain is KAGVTQTPRYLIKTRGQQVTLSCSPISGHRSVSWYQQTPGQGLQFLFEYFSETQRNKGNFPGRFSGRQFSNSRSEMNVSTLELGDSALYLCASSLAGTSYEQYFGPGTRLTVT.